The source of this T cell receptor (beta chain) is a study of T-cell memory formation after mild COVID-19 (dated by TCRdb to the early 2020s). Background on the whole study: Most TCR sequence clusters were specific to one of the two donors. In a couple of donors, T-cell clones that expanded and contracted after mild COVID-19 were tracked by sequencing TCRalpha and TCRbeta repertoires over time. The cohort comprised two young, previously healthy adult volunteers, one female and one male. What the work shows at the level of the full study, not this receptor alone: Clones that contracted from day 15 to 85 showed balanced CD4/CD8 phenotypes, whereas a second wave of clones that expanded from day 15 to 37 leaned towards CD4+. Only two mild cases were covered by the study, and larger cohorts that include severe cases with pre-infection samples were considered necessary. Whether the second-wave clones peaking on day 37 were SARS-CoV-2 specific was not confirmed. Some responding clones were detected in pre-infection memory, which suggested that pre-existing cross-reactive memory T cells had joined the SARS-CoV-2 response. Contracting CD4+ clones turned up mainly in the CM and EM memory subsets, whereas EMRA was where CD8+ clones were enriched.

As regards this clonotype: Its specific antigen is unknown. Base qualities are not provided; no much larger clone lies one nucleotide away.

Sequencing instrument: Illumina NovaSeq 6000. cDNA libraries for TCRalpha and TCRbeta were prepared by 5'RACE using constant-segment primers, with sample barcodes and unique molecular identifiers added. RNA was extracted from every sample with Trizol reagent. The libraries were amplified in two PCR steps, and the second step added a second sample barcode and Illumina TruSeq adapters. Sequencing of the libraries was done on an Illumina NovaSeq, producing 2 x 150 bp paired-end reads. As for how the authors treated the data: Reads were demultiplexed and collapsed into UMI-guided consensus sequences with migec v1.2.7. With mixcr v2.1.11, UMI consensuses were aligned to TRA and TRB V and J templates and assembled into clonotypes. A clonotype was counted as expanded or contracted only if both edgeR and NoisET called the change significant, with noise models trained on biological replicates. For edgeR calls, the cutoffs were a false discovery rate-adjusted p below 0.01 and a log2 fold-change threshold of 1. As an exploratory analysis of dynamics, max-normalized trajectories of the 1000 most abundant clonotypes were examined with PCA combined with hierarchical clustering. Separately sequenced CD4+ and CD8+ repertoires were used to assign the CD4 or CD8 phenotype of responding clones. Clones were called with MiXCR by TCRdb after fastp trimmed the public reads at Q25, and only in-frame beta chains were retained. Records with the same CDR3 protein are collapsed into one entry carrying the most frequent genes and DNA. V and J calls and clone size were set by TCRdb, not the authors. This sample is represented by 250,000 to 300,000 distinct CDR3 sequences; roughly 15% of them were singletons. The ten largest clones add up to 20% to 25% of the sample.

Reading from cysteine to phenylalanine, the CDR3 counts 14 amino acids. The entry retains the CDR3 DNA only, 42 bases that are in frame from base 1. CDR1 is given as DFQATT and CDR2 as SNEGSKA, both from the germline V gene (reference sequence). V and J are truncated by 2 bases and 1 base respectively, leaving an intervening sequence of 10 bases. Ficoll-Paque density gradient centrifugation was used to isolate PBMCs. Sequencing was carried out using PBMCs or a T cell subset sorted from them (not recorded which). The rearranged segments are TRBV20-1 and TRBJ2-3; no D segment can be confidently identified. This TCR came from a man between 18 and 35 years old who had mild COVID-19 (a few samples of this study predate the infection). The sample titles of this study are shuffled in the database, so cell type and time point are left out; the donor was told from shared clones. The CDR3 sequence is CSARHGIGTDTQYF. The DNA sequence is as follows: TGCAGTGCTAGACACGGAATCGGCACAGATACGCAGTATTTT.